One and the same sample provided the 30 T cell receptor beta chains below, sequenced in a study of response to subunit inactivated influenza vaccine. Using its own MiXCR run on the RT-PCR reads, TCRdb lists one record per CDR3 protein. Altogether 150,000 or so distinct CDR3 sequences are present, around a tenth being singletons, with the ten largest covering roughly 33%. This specimen consisted of CD8+ T cells sorted from PBMCs, obtained about 24 months after vaccination. All receptors come from a man between 45 and 75 years old who received an inactivated influenza vaccine.

This chain links TRBV6-6 with TRBJ2-1; perhaps TRBD2 as D (6 bases). Between the trimmed V and J ends, which lost 4 bases and 4 bases, there was a span of 8 bases. CDR1 and CDR2 from the germline V gene are MNHNY and SVGAGI (reference sequence). This CDR3 region has 13 residues. The CDR3 nucleotides read TGTGCCAGCAGTTTTGCGGGGTACAATGAGCAGTTCTTC. Protein sequence: CASSFAGYNEQFF.

There are a few counts of this clonotype. The genes are TRBV14 and TRBJ2-1, with D tentatively TRBD2 (5 bases). Germline assignment: CDR1 SGHDN and CDR2 FVKESK. This CDR3 is built from 17 residues. Trimming left V 5 bases short and J 2 bases short, with 19 bases between. The CDR3 bases are TGTGCCAGCAGCAACCCGCCTCTAGCCGGGGCCTACAATGAGCAGTTCTTC. Its translation: CASSNPPLAGAYNEQFF.

This clonotype was recorded at least ten times. The V and J genes are TRBV28 and TRBJ2-7; D ambiguous. The CDR3 is 14 residues long. With 3 bases removed from V and 5 bases from J, the gap between germline ends came to 14 bases. Germline assignment: CDR1 MDHEN and CDR2 SYDVKM. The CDR3 DNA reads as TGTGCCAGCAGTTTTAAGTTCGATTCCGACGAGCAGTACTTC. Its translation: CASSFKFDSDEQYF.

The chain has TRBV5-6 and TRBJ1-2; D is ambiguous. The V end was cut by 4 bases, the J end by 3 bases, with 7 bases between. Germline assignment: CDR1 SGHDT and CDR2 YYEEEE. CDR3 length: 12 amino acids. CDR3 nucleotides: TGTGCCAGCAGCCCGACCGACTATGGCTACACCTTC. This codes for CASSPTDYGYTF.

There are a few counts of this clonotype. The V call is TRBV12-5, the J call TRBJ2-1; 12 positions match TRBD1. Germline V gene sequence: CDR1 LGHNT, CDR2 FRNRAP. After removal of 2 bases from V and 0 bases from J, the junction contained 11 bases not matched to a gene. The CDR3 is 20 residues long. Here the CDR3 reads CASGLPSGQGAIPSYNEQFF. CDR3 nucleotide sequence: TGTGCTAGTGGTTTGCCTTCGGGACAGGGGGCGATCCCCTCCTACAATGAGCAGTTCTTC.

V is TRBV4-1 and J is TRBJ1-5; D uncertain. The CDR3 consists of 14 residues. The V gene's germline CDR1 is MGHRA and CDR2 YSYEKL. V was pared by 2 bases and J by 0 bases, with 5 bases between. The chain's CDR3 is CASSQTYSNQPQHF. CDR3 sequence (DNA): TGCGCCAGCAGCCAAACATATAGCAATCAGCCCCAGCATTTT.

The rearrangement links TRBV11-1 to TRBJ2-2; the D gene is possibly TRBD2 (6 bases). Per germline, CDR1 SGHAT and CDR2 FQDESV (reference sequence). The CDR3 runs to 16 residues. V lost 2 bases and J lost 1, with 11 bases in between. CDR3 amino acids: CASSLLWEENTGELFF. Here the CDR3 DNA reads TGTGCCAGCAGCTTACTTTGGGAGGAGAACACCGGGGAGCTGTTTTTT.

CDR3: CASSRPTSGRAYNEQFF. The CDR3 bases are TGTGCCAGCAGCCGCCCCACTAGCGGGAGGGCCTACAATGAGCAGTTCTTC. The rearrangement links TRBV7-9 to TRBJ2-1, with 13 nucleotides matching TRBD2. The CDR3 spans 17 residues. Germline V CDR1 and CDR2: SEHNR, FQNEAQ (reference sequence). V lost 5 bases to trimming and J lost 2 bases; unmatched junction nucleotides: 6.

This clonotype turned up a few times. The V and J genes are TRBV7-9 and TRBJ2-7; 10 nucleotides line up with TRBD1. Germline V gene data show CDR1 as SEHNR and CDR2 as FQNEAQ (reference sequence). This CDR3 contains 14 residues. The trim removed 4 bases at V and 3 bases at J, leaving 3 bases unmatched. CDR3 region: CASSSRDRGYEQYF. CDR3 coding DNA: TGTGCCAGCAGCTCACGGGACAGGGGCTACGAGCAGTACTTC.

The chain couples TRBV6-1 to TRBJ2-7, with D tentatively TRBD1 or TRBD2 (6 bases each). The CDR3 spans 15 residues. Trimming took 5 bases from V and 6 from J, leaving 20 bases between them. Germline lookup yields CDR1 MNHNS and CDR2 SASEGT. CDR3: CASSKQRGPFPEQYF. Written as DNA, the CDR3 is TGTGCCAGCAGTAAACAACGGGGGCCGTTTCCCGAGCAGTACTTC.

CDR3 in amino acids: CASSPYILQGGGNTIYF. The DNA of the CDR3 is TGTGCCAGCAGCCCGTACATCCTTCAGGGCGGTGGAAACACCATATATTTT. The chain combines TRBV5-5 with TRBJ1-3, with D possibly being TRBD1 (5 bases). V dropped 4 bases and J dropped 3 bases, with 20 bases sitting between them. The CDR3 is 17 residues long. Germline CDR1 SGHKS, CDR2 YYEKEE (reference sequence).

The genes are TRBV12-3 or TRBV12-4 and TRBJ1-2; the D is unclear. CDR3 length: 13 amino acids. Trimming left V 6 bases short and J 3 bases short, with 11 bases between. The DNA for the CDR3 is TGTGCCAGCAGCCACCCAGAGGACTATGGCTACACCTTC. Its translation: CASSHPEDYGYTF.

This clonotype was detected ten times or more. The CDR3: CSVELAGTGELFF. The CDR3 DNA sequence: TGCAGCGTTGAACTAGCGGGGACCGGGGAGCTGTTTTTT. The chain recombines TRBV29-1 with TRBJ2-2, with 9 bases aligning to TRBD2. V lost 2 bases, J lost 5 bases, and 0 bases stayed unmatched. The CDR3 runs to 13 residues. Germline CDR1 reads SQVTM; CDR2 reads ANQGSEA.

The chain employs TRBV20-1 and TRBJ2-7, with D tentatively TRBD2 (6 bases). Germline V lookup: CDR1 DFQATT, CDR2 SNEGSKA (reference sequence). V lost 1 base and J 7 bases, leaving 17 bases between the germline ends. This CDR3 comprises 14 residues. CDR3 bases: TGCAGTGCTAGAGTGGGGACTGAGCTATGGGAGCAGTACTTC. Its protein is CSARVGTELWEQYF.

This chain joins TRBV7-9 and TRBJ2-1, with D possibly being TRBD1 (6 bases). This CDR3 region has 13 residues. Germline CDR1 reads SEHNR; CDR2 reads FQNEAQ (reference sequence). The germline V and J ends were trimmed by 3 bases and 8 bases, with 11 bases remaining between them. CDR3 DNA: TGTGCCAGCAGCTTCCCCAAGGGGGATGAGCAGTTCTTC. It translates to CASSFPKGDEQFF.

This clonotype was observed at least ten times. The chain has TRBV7-8 and TRBJ2-7, with TRBD2 matching over 13 bases. This CDR3 comprises 15 residues. Germline CDR1 and CDR2: SGHVS and FQNEAQ. The V segment lost 4 bases and the J segment 7 bases; nucleotides outside the gene matches: 7. CDR3 amino acids: CASSSRLAGGREQYF. For the CDR3, the DNA is TGTGCCAGCAGCTCTCGACTAGCGGGAGGAAGAGAGCAGTACTTC.

This clonotype was observed at least ten times. This chain joins TRBV7-9 and TRBJ1-6; D is possibly TRBD1 (6 bases). Trimming took off 3 bases at V and 7 bases at J, with 10 bases between the two ends. The CDR3 is made up of 14 amino acids. Germline lookup yields CDR1 SEHNR and CDR2 FQNEAQ (reference sequence). The CDR3, as DNA: TGTGCCAGCAGCTTGGGACACGGGAATTCACCCCTCCACTTT. Translating gives CASSLGHGNSPLHF.

This rearrangement joins TRBV7-9 to TRBJ2-1; the D gene is possibly TRBD2 (5 bases). The CDR3 runs 14 residues. Trimming pared 1 base from V and 5 bases from J, leaving 9 bases between. The germline CDR1 and CDR2 sequences are SEHNR and FQNEAQ (reference sequence). CDR3 region: CASSLVPGNNEQFF. The CDR3 nucleotides are TGTGCCAGCAGCTTAGTCCCGGGGAACAATGAGCAGTTCTTC.

This clonotype showed up just a few times. J is TRBJ1-6 and V is TRBV27; D unclear. The CDR3 totals 13 residues. Germline lookup yields CDR1 MNHEY and CDR2 SMNVEV (reference sequence). V was cut by 0 bases and J by 9 bases, with 6 bases left in between. CDR3 protein: CASSLSVLSPLHF. The DNA for the CDR3 is TGTGCCAGCAGTTTATCGGTCCTTTCACCCCTCCACTTT.

This clonotype was seen a handful of times. The chain recombines TRBV7-2 with TRBJ2-5; a possible D gene is TRBD1 (6 bases). This CDR3 is built from 14 residues. Germline CDR1 and CDR2: SGHTA and FQGNSA. V lost 2 bases and J lost 2, with 9 bases in between. The CDR3 bases are TGTGCCAGCAGCTTATGGGGGCTTCAAGAGACCCAGTACTTC. Translation gives CASSLWGLQETQYF.

The gene calls are TRBV7-6 and TRBJ2-2; D ambiguous. Trimming took off 3 bases at V and 0 bases at J, with 2 bases between the two ends. The CDR3 runs 13 residues. Germline loops: CDR1 SGHVS, CDR2 FNYEAQ. The CDR3 loop reads CASSFTNTGELFF. CDR3 in DNA: TGTGCCAGCAGCTTCACGAACACCGGGGAGCTGTTTTTT.

This clonotype was detected a few times. The chain combines TRBV4-2 with TRBJ2-7; 7 positions match TRBD2. Germline loops: CDR1 LGHNA, CDR2 YNFKEQ. The CDR3 length is 15 residues. V dropped 6 bases and J dropped 6; count of bases not matched to a gene: 14. In DNA, the CDR3 is TGTGCCAGCAGTTACGGATGGACCAGCGGGGTCGAGCAGTACTTC. Translated, it gives CASSYGWTSGVEQYF.

This clonotype showed up just a few times. This sequence joins TRBV12-3 or TRBV12-4 and TRBJ2-4; D not resolved. The V end was cut by 2 bases, the J end by 0 bases, with 17 bases between. The CDR3 is made up of 18 amino acids. The CDR3 DNA follows: TGTGCCAGCAGTTTACACGCGGTTGGCGGAGTAGCCAAAAACATTCAGTACTTC. Translating gives CASSLHAVGGVAKNIQYF.

This clonotype was observed a few times. The chain carries TRBV27 and TRBJ2-1; D is uncertain. Germline V gene sequence: CDR1 MNHEY, CDR2 SMNVEV (reference sequence). V dropped 6 bases and J dropped 6 bases, with 15 bases sitting between them. The CDR3 is 14 residues long. The CDR3 sequence is CASSLSYTGNEQFF. The CDR3 DNA reads TGTGCCAGCAGCCTTAGTTACACCGGCAATGAGCAGTTCTTC.

The V call is TRBV4-3, the J call TRBJ2-7; 10 bases map to TRBD2. Germline CDR1 and CDR2: LGHNA and YSLEER. V gave up 2 bases and J gave up 4 bases; unmatched junction bases: 5. The CDR3 length is 15 residues. The chain's CDR3 is CASSQRAGGLYEQYF. For the CDR3, the DNA is TGCGCCAGCAGCCAACGAGCGGGAGGGCTATACGAGCAGTACTTC.

This clonotype was counted a few times. The chain couples TRBV29-1 to TRBJ2-7; the D is unclear. Germline V lookup: CDR1 SQVTM, CDR2 ANQGSEA. The CDR3 has 14 amino acids. V was cut by 4 bases and J by 2 bases, with 15 bases left in between. DNA of the CDR3: TGCAGCGTTGTCGGGTGGTCAGTCCCCTACGAGCAGTACTTC. Its translation: CSVVGWSVPYEQYF.

This clonotype was recorded many times. J is TRBJ1-2 and V is TRBV3-1, with D possibly matching TRBD1 (5 bases). Germline lookup yields CDR1 LGHDT and CDR2 YNNKEL (reference sequence). V gave up 3 bases and J gave up 5 bases, with 16 bases separating them. The CDR3 has 15 amino acids. CDR3 nucleotides: TGTGCCAGCAGCCAGAACCTCGGGACTGCGTATGGCTACACCTTC. Its protein is CASSQNLGTAYGYTF.

This clonotype has a handful of counts. The chain has TRBV7-2 and TRBJ1-1, with a tentative D call TRBD1 (6 bases). The ends were cut back, 5 bases at V and 8 bases at J, with 6 bases in the middle. The germline V gene encodes CDR1 SGHTA and CDR2 FQGNSA. This CDR3 has 10 amino acids. CDR3 DNA sequence: TGTGCCAGCAGCACAGGGGAAGCTTTCTTT. It specifies CASSTGEAFF.

This clonotype appeared a few times. The gene calls are TRBV27 and TRBJ2-1, with 9 bases lining up with TRBD1. This CDR3 spans 16 amino acids. With V trimmed by 3 bases and J by 5 bases, 8 bases remained unmatched. CDR1 and CDR2 from the germline V gene are MNHEY and SMNVEV (reference sequence). The CDR3 bases are TGTGCCAGCAGTTTGTCCGGGACAGGGATCCACAATGAGCAGTTCTTC. Translation gives CASSLSGTGIHNEQFF.

There are a few counts of this clonotype. V gene TRBV7-3 combines with J gene TRBJ2-1; D may be TRBD2 (6 bases). V was shortened by 0 bases and J by 5 bases, with 14 bases between the two germline ends. CDR1 and CDR2 from the germline V gene are SGHTA and FQGTGA. There are 16 residues in the CDR3. The CDR3, as DNA: TGTGCCAGCAGCTTAACGGTGGGAGGTATGGACAATGAGCAGTTCTTC. Amino acid sequence: CASSLTVGGMDNEQFF.